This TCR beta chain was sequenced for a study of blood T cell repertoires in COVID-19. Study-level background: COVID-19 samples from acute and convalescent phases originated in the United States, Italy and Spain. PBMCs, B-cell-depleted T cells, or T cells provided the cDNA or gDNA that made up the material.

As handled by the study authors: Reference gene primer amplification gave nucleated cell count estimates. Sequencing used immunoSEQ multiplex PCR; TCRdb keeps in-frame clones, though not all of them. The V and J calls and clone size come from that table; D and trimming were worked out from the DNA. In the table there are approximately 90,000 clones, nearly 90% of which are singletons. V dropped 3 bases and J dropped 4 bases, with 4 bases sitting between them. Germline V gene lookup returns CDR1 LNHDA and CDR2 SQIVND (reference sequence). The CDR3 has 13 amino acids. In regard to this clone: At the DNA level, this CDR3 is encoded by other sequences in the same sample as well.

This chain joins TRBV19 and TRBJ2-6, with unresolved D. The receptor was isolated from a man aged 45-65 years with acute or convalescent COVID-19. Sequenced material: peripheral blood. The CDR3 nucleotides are TGTGCCAGTAGTATCCAGGGGGCCAACGTCCTGACTTTC. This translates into CASSIQGANVLTF.